The 27 T cell receptor beta chains reported below all come from one sample, sequenced in a study of monozygotic twins with inflammatory bowel disease. From the 5' RACE reads, TCRdb lists one entry per CDR3 protein and no DNA. This repertoire comprises some 170,000 distinct CDR3 sequences; its ten largest clones make up 6% to 9.5%. Material: blood. The receptors were gathered from a human donor with ulcerative colitis or Crohn's disease, or a healthy co-twin of an affected twin (not recorded which).

The chain is built from TRBV28 and TRBJ1-2. CDR3 length equals 12 residues. CDR1 is MDHEN and CDR2 is SYDVKM in the germline V gene. CDR3: CASSSQHYGYTF.

The J gene is TRBJ2-5, the V gene TRBV14. CDR1 and CDR2 (germline): SGHDN, FVKESK. The CDR3 consists of 15 residues. The CDR3 spells CASSQVSGFGETQYF.

The J gene is TRBJ1-3, the V gene TRBV6-5. The CDR3 extends over 17 amino acids. Germline V gives CDR1 MNHEY, CDR2 SVGAGI. This CDR3 reads CASSYTGSVSSGNTIYF.

The rearrangement uses TRBV4-3 and TRBJ2-7; no DNA is available, so the TRBD1 call from TCRdb remains unchecked. This CDR3 contains 16 residues. Per germline, CDR1 LGHNA and CDR2 YSLEER. The CDR3: CASSQGLGQGRSEQYF.

This chain connects TRBV6-5 to TRBJ1-1; the TCRdb call, TRBD1, lacks DNA for checking. The CDR3 runs 13 residues. Germline V gives CDR1 MNHEY, CDR2 SVGAGI. This chain's CDR3 is CASTLTRGTEAFF.

The V gene is TRBV6-1, the J gene TRBJ2-1; TCRdb selects TRBD1, and the lack of DNA leaves this call unchecked. Germline CDR1 is MNHNS and CDR2 is SASEGT. The length of the CDR3 is 15 residues. CDR3 in amino acids: CASSPGAVIPNEQFF.

This chain joins TRBV14 and TRBJ2-7; with no DNA, the TCRdb D assignment of TRBD2 cannot be verified. The CDR3 spans 14 residues. Germline V gene lookup returns CDR1 SGHDN and CDR2 FVKESK. CDR3 sequence reads: CASSFGGVLYEQYF. Based on the CDR3 plus reference TRBV14 and TRBJ2-7, the full variable domain is EAGVTQFPSHSVIEKGQTVTLRCDPISGHDNLYWYRRVMGKEIKFLLHFVKESKQDESGMPNNRFLAERTGGTYSTLKVQPAELEDSGVYFCASSFGGVLYEQYFGPGTRLTVT.

The chain has TRBV7-9 and TRBJ1-5; absent DNA, TCRdb's TRBD1 call cannot be checked. The CDR3 runs 15 residues. Germline V gene lookup returns CDR1 SEHNR and CDR2 FQNEAQ (reference sequence). CDR3 loop: CASSSTTGGNQPQHF.

The V and J genes are TRBV18 and TRBJ1-1. Germline-derived CDR1 and CDR2 are KGHSH and LQKENI. This CDR3 has 13 residues. CDR3 sequence: CASQKSVNTEAFF.

This chain joins TRBV20-1 and TRBJ2-7; TCRdb calls TRBD1, which cannot be checked without DNA. This CDR3 has 13 amino acids. In germline, CDR1 is DFQATT, CDR2 SNEGSKA (reference sequence). CDR3 region: CSARALGGGEQYF.

CDR3 residues: CAISESKGGETQYF. J is TRBJ2-5 and V is TRBV10-3; TCRdb designates TRBD1, a call that cannot be tested without DNA. The CDR3 sequence is 14 residues long. CDR1 is ENHRY, CDR2 SYGVKD, per germline.

V usage is TRBV29-1 and J usage is TRBJ2-7; the TCRdb call, TRBD2, lacks DNA for checking. The germline V gene encodes CDR1 SQVTM and CDR2 ANQGSEA. There are 14 residues in the CDR3. CDR3 in amino acids: CSVEGLAGSYEQYF.

The chain uses TRBV10-3 and TRBJ1-3. The CDR3 totals 15 residues. The germline V gene has CDR1 ENHRY and CDR2 SYGVKD. The CDR3 reads CAISDIEANGNTIYF.

The J gene is TRBJ1-5, the V gene TRBV20-1; lacking DNA, the TRBD1 call made by TCRdb goes unchecked. CDR3 length equals 12 residues. Germline loops: CDR1 DFQATT, CDR2 SNEGSKA (reference sequence). CDR3: CSAGAGNQPQHF.

The gene calls are TRBV4-1 and TRBJ1-2; there is no DNA to check the TCRdb D call of TRBD1. CDR1 and CDR2 (germline): MGHRA, YSYEKL. The length of the CDR3 is 13 residues. The CDR3 sequence: CASSQDTGYGYTF.

The J gene is TRBJ1-4, the V gene TRBV5-8; checking the TCRdb D call of TRBD1 is not possible without DNA. This CDR3 has 15 amino acids. Per the germline V gene, CDR1 is SGHTS and CDR2 is YDEGEE. CDR3: CASSLTGDRGEKLFF.

The V call is TRBV20-1, the J call TRBJ2-3; TCRdb calls TRBD2, which cannot be checked without DNA. Germline CDR1 reads DFQATT; CDR2 reads SNEGSKA (reference sequence). CDR3 size: 14 residues. CDR3 sequence: CSLLNSGYTDTQYF.

V gene TRBV20-1 combines with J gene TRBJ2-5. CDR3 length: 12 residues. Germline assignment: CDR1 DFQATT and CDR2 SNEGSKA (reference sequence). The CDR3 here is CSARDNQETQYF.

The chain joins TRBV30 to TRBJ2-3. Germline CDR1 is GTSNPN and CDR2 is SVGIG (reference sequence). This CDR3 comprises 13 residues. CDR3 region: CAWRGQVKDTQYF.

The V gene is TRBV7-2, the J gene TRBJ1-5. Germline CDR1 reads SGHTA; CDR2 reads FQGNSA. The CDR3 runs to 14 residues. The CDR3: CPRFTHAANQPQHF.

This chain uses TRBV12-3 or TRBV12-4 with TRBJ1-5. This CDR3 comprises 14 residues. The CDR3 loop is CASSLGWGNQPQHF.

This chain joins TRBV24-1 and TRBJ2-1; checking the TCRdb D call of TRBD2 is not possible without DNA. The CDR3 loop spans 16 amino acids. CDR1 is KGHDR, CDR2 SFDVKD, per germline. The CDR3 reads CATSDPGTRTYNEQFF.

V and J are TRBV7-2 and TRBJ2-7. CDR3 length: 13 residues. Germline assignment: CDR1 SGHTA and CDR2 FQGNSA. CDR3 region: CASSPHHSYEQYF.

The chain carries TRBV18 and TRBJ1-2. Per the germline V gene, CDR1 is KGHSH and CDR2 is LQKENI. The CDR3 is 15 residues long. The CDR3 reads CASSPPGVEDYGYTF.

This rearrangement joins TRBV25-1 to TRBJ2-1; as DNA is missing, the TRBD1 call by TCRdb cannot be tested. This CDR3 has 13 residues. Germline values: CDR1 MGHDK, CDR2 SYGVNS. CDR3 protein: CASSATGGDEQFF. The whole variable domain, remainder taken from reference TRBV25-1 and TRBJ2-1, is EADIYQTPRYLVIGTGKKITLECSQTMGHDKMYWYQQDPGMELHLIHYSYGVNSTEKGDLSSESTVSRIRTEHFPLTLESARPSHTSQYLCASSATGGDEQFFGPGTRLTVL.

This sequence joins TRBV5-1 and TRBJ2-1. The germline CDR1 and CDR2 sequences are SGHRS and YFSETQ. There are 13 residues in the CDR3. This CDR3 is CASSSNLFNEQFF.

CDR3 region: CSAHSLRGRGYTF. The rearrangement uses TRBV20-1 and TRBJ1-2; the D call of TRBD1 rests on TCRdb alone, since no DNA is present to check it. Germline V gives CDR1 DFQATT, CDR2 SNEGSKA (reference sequence). This CDR3 is built from 13 residues.